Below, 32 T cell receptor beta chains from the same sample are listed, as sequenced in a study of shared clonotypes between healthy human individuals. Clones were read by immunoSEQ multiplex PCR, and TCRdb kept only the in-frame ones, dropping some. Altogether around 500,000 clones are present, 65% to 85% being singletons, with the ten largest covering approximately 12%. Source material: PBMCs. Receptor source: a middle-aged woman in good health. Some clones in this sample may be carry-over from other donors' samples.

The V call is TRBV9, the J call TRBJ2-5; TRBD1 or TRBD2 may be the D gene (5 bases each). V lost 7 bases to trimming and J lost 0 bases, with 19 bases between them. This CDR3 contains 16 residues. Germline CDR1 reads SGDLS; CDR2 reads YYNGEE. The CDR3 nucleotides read TGTGCCAGCGGCCGGGGCACCAACGGGTACCAAGAGACCCAGTACTTC. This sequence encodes CASGRGTNGYQETQYF.

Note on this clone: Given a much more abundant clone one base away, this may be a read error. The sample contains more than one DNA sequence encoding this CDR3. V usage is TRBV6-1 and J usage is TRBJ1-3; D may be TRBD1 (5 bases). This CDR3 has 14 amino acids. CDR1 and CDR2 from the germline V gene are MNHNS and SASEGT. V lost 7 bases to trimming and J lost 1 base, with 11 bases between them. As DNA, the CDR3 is TGTGCCAGCATCAGGGACGGATCTGGAAACACCATATATTTT. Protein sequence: CASIRDGSGNTIYF.

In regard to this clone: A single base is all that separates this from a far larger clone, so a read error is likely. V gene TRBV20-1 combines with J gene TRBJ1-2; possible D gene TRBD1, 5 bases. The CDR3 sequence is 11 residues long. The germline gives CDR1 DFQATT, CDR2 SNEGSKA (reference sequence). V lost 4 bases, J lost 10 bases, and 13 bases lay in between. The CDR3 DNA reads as TGCAGTGCTATACTCGCAGGGTCCTACACCTTC. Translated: CSAILAGSYTF.

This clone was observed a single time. As DNA, the CDR3 is TGTGCCAGTAGTCTCCGGGACAGGGGACTAGCGGGAGACCTAAACTCCTACAATGAGCAGTTCTTC. Residues: CASSLRDRGLAGDLNSYNEQFF. The rearrangement joins TRBV19 to TRBJ2-1, with 14 bases matching TRBD2. With 5 bases clipped from V and 0 bases from J, the junction kept 18 bases outside the gene matches. The CDR3 is 22 amino acids. The germline V gene encodes CDR1 LNHDA and CDR2 SQIVND (reference sequence). Using reference TRBV19 and TRBJ2-1 for the parts outside the CDR3, the full variable domain is DGGITQSPKYLFRKEGQNVTLSCEQNLNHDAMYWYRQDPGQGLRLIYYSQIVNDFQKGDIAEGYSVSREKKESFPLTVTSAQKNPTAFYLCASSLRDRGLAGDLNSYNEQFFGPGTRLTVL.

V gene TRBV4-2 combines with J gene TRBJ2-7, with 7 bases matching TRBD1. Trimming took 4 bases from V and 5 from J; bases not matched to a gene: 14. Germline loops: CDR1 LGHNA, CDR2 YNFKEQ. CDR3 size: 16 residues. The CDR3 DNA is TGTGCCAGCAGCCCGACGCTGCCAGGGGGTAAGAACGAGCAGTACTTC. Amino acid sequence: CASSPTLPGGKNEQYF.

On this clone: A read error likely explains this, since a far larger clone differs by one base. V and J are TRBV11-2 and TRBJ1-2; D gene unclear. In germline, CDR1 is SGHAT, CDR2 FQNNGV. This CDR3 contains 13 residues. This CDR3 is CASRIKPNYSYTF. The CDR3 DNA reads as TGTGCCAGCAGAATCAAACCTAACTATAGCTACACCTTC.

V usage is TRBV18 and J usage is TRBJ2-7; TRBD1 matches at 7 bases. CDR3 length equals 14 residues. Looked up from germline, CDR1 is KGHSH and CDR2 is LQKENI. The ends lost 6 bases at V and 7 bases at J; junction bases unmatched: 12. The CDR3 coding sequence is TGTGCCAGCTCCCCCGGACAGGTTTTGGGAGAGCAGTACTTC. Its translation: CASSPGQVLGEQYF.

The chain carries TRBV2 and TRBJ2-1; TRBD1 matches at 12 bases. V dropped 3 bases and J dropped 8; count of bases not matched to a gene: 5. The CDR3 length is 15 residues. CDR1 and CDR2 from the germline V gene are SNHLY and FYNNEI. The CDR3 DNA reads TGTGCCAGCAGTGAGTGGGACAGGGGGCCCGATGAGCAGTTCTTC. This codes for CASSEWDRGPDEQFF. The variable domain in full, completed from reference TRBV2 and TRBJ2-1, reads EPEVTQTPSHQVTQMGQEVILRCVPISNHLYFYWYRQILGQKVEFLVSFYNNEISEKSEIFDDQFSVERPDGSNFTLKIRSTKLEDSAMYFCASSEWDRGPDEQFFGPGTRLTVL.

In DNA, the CDR3 is TGTGCCAGCAGGGGGGACACGACTAACTATGGCTACACCTTC. Translating it yields CASRGDTTNYGYTF. The chain recombines TRBV2 with TRBJ1-2; D possibly corresponds to TRBD1 (6 bases). Germline V gene data show CDR1 as SNHLY and CDR2 as FYNNEI. V dropped 6 bases and J dropped 0 bases, with 11 bases sitting between them. The CDR3 spans 14 residues.

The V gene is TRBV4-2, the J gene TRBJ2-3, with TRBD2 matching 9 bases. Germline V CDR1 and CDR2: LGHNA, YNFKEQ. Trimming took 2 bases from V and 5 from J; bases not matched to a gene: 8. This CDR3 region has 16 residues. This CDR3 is CASSQFIAGAGDTQYF. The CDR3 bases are TGTGCCAGCAGCCAATTTATAGCGGGAGCCGGAGATACGCAGTATTTT.

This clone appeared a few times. The CDR3 loop is CASSYSGGIYEQYF. In nucleotides, the CDR3 is TGTGCCAGCAGTTACTCAGGCGGAATTTACGAGCAGTACTTC. V gene TRBV6-5 combines with J gene TRBJ2-7, with D unclear. V lost 0 bases to trimming and J lost 4 bases, with 10 bases between them. This CDR3 region has 14 residues. Germline V lookup: CDR1 MNHEY, CDR2 SVGAGI.

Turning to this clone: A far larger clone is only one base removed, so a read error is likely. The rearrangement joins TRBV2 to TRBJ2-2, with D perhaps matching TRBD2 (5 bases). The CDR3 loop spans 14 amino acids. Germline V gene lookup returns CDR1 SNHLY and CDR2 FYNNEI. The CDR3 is CASSSQMGIGELLF. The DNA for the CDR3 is TGTGCCAGCAGCTCCCAAATGGGGATCGGGGAGCTGCTTTTT.

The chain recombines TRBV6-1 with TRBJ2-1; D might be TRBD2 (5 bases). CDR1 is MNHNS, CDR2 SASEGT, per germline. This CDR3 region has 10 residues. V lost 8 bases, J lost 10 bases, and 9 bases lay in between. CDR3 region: CASGSVEQFF. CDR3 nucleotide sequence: TGTGCCAGCGGGAGCGTAGAGCAGTTCTTC.

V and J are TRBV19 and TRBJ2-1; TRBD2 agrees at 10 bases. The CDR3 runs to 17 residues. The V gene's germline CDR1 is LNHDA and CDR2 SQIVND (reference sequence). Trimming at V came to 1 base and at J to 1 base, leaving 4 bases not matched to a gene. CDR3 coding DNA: TGTGCCAGTAGTATAGGATTAGCGGGAGGATCCTACAATGAGCAGTTCTTC. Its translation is CASSIGLAGGSYNEQFF.

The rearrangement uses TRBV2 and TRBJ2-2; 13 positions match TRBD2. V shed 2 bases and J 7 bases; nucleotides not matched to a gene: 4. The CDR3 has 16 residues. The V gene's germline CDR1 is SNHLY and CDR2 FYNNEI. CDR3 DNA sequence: TGTGCCAGCAGTGAAACTAGCGGGAGGGTCGGCGGGGAGCTGTTTTTT. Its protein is CASSETSGRVGGELFF.

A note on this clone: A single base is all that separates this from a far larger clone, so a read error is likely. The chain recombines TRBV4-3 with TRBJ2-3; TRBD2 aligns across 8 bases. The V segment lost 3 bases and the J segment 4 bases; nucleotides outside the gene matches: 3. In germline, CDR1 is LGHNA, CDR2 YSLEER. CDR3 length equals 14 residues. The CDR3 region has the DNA TGCGCCAGCAGCCAGGGACTAGTGGCAGATACGCAGTATTTT. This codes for CASSQGLVADTQYF.

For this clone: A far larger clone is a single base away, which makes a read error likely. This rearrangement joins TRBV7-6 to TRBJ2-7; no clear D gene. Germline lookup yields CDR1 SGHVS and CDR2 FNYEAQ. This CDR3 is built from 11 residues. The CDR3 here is CAGSSWNEQYF. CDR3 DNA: TGTGCCGGCAGCTCTTGGAACGAGCAGTACTTC.

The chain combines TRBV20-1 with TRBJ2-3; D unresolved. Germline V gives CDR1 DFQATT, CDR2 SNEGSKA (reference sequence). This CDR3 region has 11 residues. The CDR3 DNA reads TGCAGCGACATGGGCACAGATACGCAGTATTTT. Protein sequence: CSDMGTDTQYF.

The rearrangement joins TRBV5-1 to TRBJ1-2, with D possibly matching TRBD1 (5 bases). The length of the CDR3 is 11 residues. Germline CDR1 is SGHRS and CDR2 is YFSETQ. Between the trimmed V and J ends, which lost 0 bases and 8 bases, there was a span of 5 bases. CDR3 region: CASSLGTGYTF. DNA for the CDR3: TGCGCCAGCAGCTTGGGGACAGGCTACACCTTC.

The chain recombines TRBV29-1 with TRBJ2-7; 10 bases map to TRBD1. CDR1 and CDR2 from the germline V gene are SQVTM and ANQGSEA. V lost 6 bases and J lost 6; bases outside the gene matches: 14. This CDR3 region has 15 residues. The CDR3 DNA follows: TGCAGCGTCCGAGACGGGGACAGGGGACGAACCGAGCAGTACTTC. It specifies CSVRDGDRGRTEQYF.

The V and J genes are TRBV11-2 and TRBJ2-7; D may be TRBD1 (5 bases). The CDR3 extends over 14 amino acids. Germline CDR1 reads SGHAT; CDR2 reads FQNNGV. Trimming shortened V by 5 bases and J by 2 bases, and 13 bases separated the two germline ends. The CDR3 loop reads CASSPLGLAYEQYF. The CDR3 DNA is TGTGCCAGCAGCCCCCTGGGGCTCGCCTACGAGCAGTACTTC.

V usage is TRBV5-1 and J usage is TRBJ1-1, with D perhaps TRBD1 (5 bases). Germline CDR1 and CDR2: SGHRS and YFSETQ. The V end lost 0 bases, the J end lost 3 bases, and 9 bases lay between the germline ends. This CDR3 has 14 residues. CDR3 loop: CASSLDWGDTEAFF. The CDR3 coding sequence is TGCGCCAGCAGCTTGGATTGGGGGGACACTGAAGCTTTCTTT. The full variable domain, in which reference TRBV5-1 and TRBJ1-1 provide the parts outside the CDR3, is KAGVTQTPRYLIKTRGQQVTLSCSPISGHRSVSWYQQTPGQGLQFLFEYFSETQRNKGNFPGRFSGRQFSNSRSEMNVSTLELGDSALYLCASSLDWGDTEAFFGQGTRLTVV.

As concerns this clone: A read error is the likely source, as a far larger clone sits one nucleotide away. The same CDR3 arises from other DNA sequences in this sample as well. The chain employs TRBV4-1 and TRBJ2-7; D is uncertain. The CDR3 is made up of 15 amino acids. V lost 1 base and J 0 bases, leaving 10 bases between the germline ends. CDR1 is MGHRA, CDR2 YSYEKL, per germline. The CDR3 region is CASSQGHGSSYEQYF. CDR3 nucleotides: TGCGCCAGCAGCCAAGGTCACGGTAGCTCCTACGAGCAGTACTTC.

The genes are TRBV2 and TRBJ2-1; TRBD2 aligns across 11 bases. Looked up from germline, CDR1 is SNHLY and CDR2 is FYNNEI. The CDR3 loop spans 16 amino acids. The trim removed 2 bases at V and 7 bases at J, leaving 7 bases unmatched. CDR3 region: CASSESLAGGGNEQFF. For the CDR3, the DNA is TGTGCCAGCAGTGAAAGTCTAGCGGGAGGAGGGAATGAGCAGTTCTTC.

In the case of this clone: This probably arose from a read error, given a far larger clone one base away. DNA of the CDR3: TGTGCCAGCAGCTTAGATCAGAGGGTTCATGGCTACACCTTC. Its translation is CASSLDQRVHGYTF. The genes are TRBV11-2 and TRBJ1-2; D unclear. V lost 0 bases and J lost 6, with 11 bases in between. Per the germline V gene, CDR1 is SGHAT and CDR2 is FQNNGV. CDR3 length: 14 amino acids. Full variable domain (rest looked up from reference TRBV11-2 and TRBJ1-2): EAGVAQSPRYKIIEKRQSVAFWCNPISGHATLYWYQQILGQGPKLLIQFQNNGVVDDSQLPKDRFSAERLKGVDSTLKIQPAKLEDSAVYLCASSLDQRVHGYTFGSGTRLTVV.

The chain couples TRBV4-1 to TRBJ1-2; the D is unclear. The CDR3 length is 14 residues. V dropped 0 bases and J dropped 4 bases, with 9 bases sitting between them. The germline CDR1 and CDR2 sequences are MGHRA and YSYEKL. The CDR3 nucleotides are TGCGCCAGCAGCCAAGATAGGAGGGCCTATGGCTACACCTTC. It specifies CASSQDRRAYGYTF.

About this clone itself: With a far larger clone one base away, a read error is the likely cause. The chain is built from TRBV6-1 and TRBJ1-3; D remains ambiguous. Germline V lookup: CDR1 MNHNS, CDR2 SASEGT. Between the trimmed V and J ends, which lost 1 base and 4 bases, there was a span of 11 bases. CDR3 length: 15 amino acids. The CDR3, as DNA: TGTGCCAGCAGTGAAGAGGAGGTCAGAGGAAACACCATATATTTT. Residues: CASSEEEVRGNTIYF.

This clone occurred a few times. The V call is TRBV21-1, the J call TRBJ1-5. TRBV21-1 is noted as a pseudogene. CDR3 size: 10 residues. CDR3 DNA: TGTGCCAGCAACTATCAGCCCCAGCATTTT. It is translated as CASNYQPQHF.

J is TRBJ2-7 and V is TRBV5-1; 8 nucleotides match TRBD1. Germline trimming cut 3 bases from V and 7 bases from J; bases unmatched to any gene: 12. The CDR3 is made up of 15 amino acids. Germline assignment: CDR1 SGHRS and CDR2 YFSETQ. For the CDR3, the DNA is TGCGCCAGCAGCTCAGCACAGGGGGTGTTTAGGGAGCAGTACTTC. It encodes CASSSAQGVFREQYF.

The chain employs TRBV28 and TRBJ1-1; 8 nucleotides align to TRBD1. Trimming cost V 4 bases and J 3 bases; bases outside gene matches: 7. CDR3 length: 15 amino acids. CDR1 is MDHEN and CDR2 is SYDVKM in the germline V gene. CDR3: CASSSNRGWDTEAFF. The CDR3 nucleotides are TGTGCCAGCAGTTCGAACAGGGGGTGGGACACTGAAGCTTTCTTT.

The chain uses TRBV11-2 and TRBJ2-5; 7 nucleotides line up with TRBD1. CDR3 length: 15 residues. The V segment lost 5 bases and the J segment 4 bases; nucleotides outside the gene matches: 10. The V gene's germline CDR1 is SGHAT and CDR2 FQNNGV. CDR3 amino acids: CASSPTKGARETQYF. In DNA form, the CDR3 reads TGTGCCAGCAGCCCCACAAAGGGGGCCCGAGAGACCCAGTACTTC.

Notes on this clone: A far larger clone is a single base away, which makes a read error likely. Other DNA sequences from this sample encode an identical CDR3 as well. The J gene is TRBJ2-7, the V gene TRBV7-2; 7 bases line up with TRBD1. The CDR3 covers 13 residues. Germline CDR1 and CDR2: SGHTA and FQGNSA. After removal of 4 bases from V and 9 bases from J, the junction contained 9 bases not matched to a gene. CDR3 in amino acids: CASSSPGTVGQYF. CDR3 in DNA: TGTGCCAGCAGCTCACCTGGGACAGTGGGGCAGTACTTC.